The next 17 T cell receptor beta chains were all read from a single sample in a study of CD8 T cells in ankylosing spondylitis. Study conclusions and caveats: Blood from ankylosing spondylitis patients appeared to carry a characteristic roughly 8-variant TCR beta motif.

Their antigens are not known. Using its own MiXCR run on the 5' RACE reads, TCRdb lists one record per CDR3 protein. Of about 210,000 distinct CDR3 sequences in the sample, about 7.3% were seen once. Specimen: blood, either unsorted or a sorted T cell fraction (not recorded which). The source of these receptors is a male donor with ankylosing spondylitis.

This clonotype has ten or more counts. The V call is TRBV27, the J call TRBJ1-1; TRBD1 matches 8 bases. With V trimmed by 5 bases and J by 4 bases, 6 bases remained unmatched. The CDR3 contains 14 residues. Germline V gene data show CDR1 as MNHEY and CDR2 as SMNVEV (reference sequence). CDR3 nucleotide sequence: TGTGCCAGCAGTAACGGACAGGGAGGCACTGAAGCTTTCTTT. It encodes CASSNGQGGTEAFF.

The chain combines TRBV11-2 with TRBJ2-1; D perhaps matches TRBD2 (7 bases). This CDR3 has 15 amino acids. Germline V gene sequence: CDR1 SGHAT, CDR2 FQNNGV. V was trimmed by 4 bases and J by 0 bases, leaving 10 bases between them. Written as DNA, the CDR3 is TGTGCCAGCAGCTGGGGGGGGGCCTCCTACAATGAGCAGTTCTTC. Its translation is CASSWGGASYNEQFF.

This clonotype was counted ten times or more. J is TRBJ2-7 and V is TRBV7-2; 8 nucleotides align to TRBD2. The CDR3 is made up of 14 amino acids. Germline V gene sequence: CDR1 SGHTA, CDR2 FQGNSA. Trimming at V came to 5 bases and at J to 2 bases, leaving 5 bases not matched to a gene. The CDR3 nucleotides are TGTGCCAGCAGCATCGGACTAGCAGCCTACGAGCAGTACTTC. Encoded protein: CASSIGLAAYEQYF. The variable domain in full, completed from reference TRBV7-2 and TRBJ2-7, reads GAGVSQSPSNKVTEKGKDVELRCDPISGHTALYWYRQSLGQGLEFLIYFQGNSAPDKSGLPSDRFSAERTGGSVSTLTIQRTQQEDSAVYLCASSIGLAAYEQYFGPGTRLTVT.

The gene calls are TRBV6-5 and TRBJ2-1; D gene unclear. Germline V gene sequence: CDR1 MNHEY, CDR2 SVGAGI. The CDR3 is made up of 14 amino acids. Trimming took 2 bases from V and 5 from J, leaving 10 bases between them. The CDR3 DNA follows: TGTGCCAGCAGTTACCCCCCGGACCACAATGAGCAGTTCTTC. It specifies CASSYPPDHNEQFF.

V and J are TRBV9 and TRBJ1-1; 9 bases align to TRBD1. The J segment lost 6 bases and the V segment lost 3 bases, leaving 3 bases of the junction unmatched. Looked up from germline, CDR1 is SGDLS and CDR2 is YYNGEE. The CDR3 length is 13 residues. CDR3 in amino acids: CASSAGQGAEAFF. The CDR3 nucleotides read TGTGCCAGCAGCGCGGGACAGGGTGCTGAAGCTTTCTTT. Together with reference TRBV9 and TRBJ1-1, the CDR3 gives the full variable domain: DSGVTQTPKHLITATGQRVTLRCSPRSGDLSVYWYQQSLDQGLQFLIQYYNGEERAKGNILERFSAQQFPDLHSELNLSSLELGDSALYFCASSAGQGAEAFFGQGTRLTVV.

There are many counts of this clonotype. This chain uses TRBV4-3 with TRBJ2-1; 11 bases fit TRBD1. This CDR3 region has 15 residues. Germline CDR1 LGHNA, CDR2 YSLEER. The junction had 7 bases not matched to a gene; V was cut back by 5 bases and J by 7 bases. CDR3 sequence reads: CASSTGTGGQNEQFF. The CDR3 coding sequence is TGCGCCAGCAGCACGGGGACAGGGGGGCAAAATGAGCAGTTCTTC.

This clonotype was recorded a few times. The chain joins TRBV4-3 to TRBJ1-1; D not resolved. Germline CDR1 reads LGHNA; CDR2 reads YSLEER. Deletions cut 5 bases from V and 1 base from J, with 11 bases between. This CDR3 is 14 amino acids long. CDR3 bases: TGCGCCAGCAGCTTTCGTCGTGAGAACACTGAAGCTTTCTTT. It translates to CASSFRRENTEAFF.

In its sample, this clonotype was seen a few times. The chain has TRBV20-1 and TRBJ2-3; D may be TRBD2 (5 bases). The CDR3 runs 16 residues. The germline V gene has CDR1 DFQATT and CDR2 SNEGSKA (reference sequence). V was shortened by 1 base and J by 7 bases, with 21 bases between the two germline ends. The CDR3 protein is CSARAFLLAEEHTQYF. CDR3 DNA: TGCAGTGCTAGAGCTTTCCTCCTAGCAGAAGAACATACGCAGTATTTT.

The CDR3 DNA follows: TGTGCCAGCAGTTTTGACAGGGGGGTCCACGAGCAGTACTTC. Translation: CASSFDRGVHEQYF. The rearrangement joins TRBV27 to TRBJ2-7, with 9 bases that match TRBD1. Unmatched junction bases numbered 5, after V lost 3 bases and J lost 5 bases. Germline V lookup: CDR1 MNHEY, CDR2 SMNVEV (reference sequence). The CDR3 sequence is 14 residues long.

This clonotype was recorded at least ten times. CDR3 nucleotide sequence: TGCAGCGCCGGACTAGCGGGAGACTACGAGCAGTACTTC. It is translated as CSAGLAGDYEQYF. The V call is TRBV29-1, the J call TRBJ2-7, with 13 positions matching TRBD2. The CDR3 extends over 13 amino acids. The junction had 3 bases not matched to a gene; V was cut back by 7 bases and J by 3 bases. Germline V gene sequence: CDR1 SQVTM, CDR2 ANQGSEA.

The table lists this clonotype with a few counts. This chain uses TRBV7-2 with TRBJ1-4; D unresolved. CDR1 and CDR2 (germline): SGHTA, FQGNSA. The CDR3 sequence is 15 residues long. Trimming left V 3 bases short and J 8 bases short, with 16 bases between. CDR3 DNA sequence: TGTGCCAGCAGCTTGGGCATCCGGCCAAGAGAAAAACTGTTTTTT. It codes for CASSLGIRPREKLFF.

In its sample, this clonotype was seen many times. This chain joins TRBV7-9 and TRBJ1-4; the D is unclear. The ends were cut back, 4 bases at V and 3 bases at J, with 12 bases in the middle. The germline CDR1 and CDR2 sequences are SEHNR and FQNEAQ (reference sequence). The CDR3 totals 15 residues. This chain's CDR3 is CASSSHGSANEKLFF. The CDR3 nucleotides read TGTGCCAGCAGCTCCCACGGGTCGGCTAATGAAAAACTGTTTTTT.

There are many counts of this clonotype. The gene calls are TRBV6-2 or TRBV6-3 and TRBJ2-1; D is ambiguous. V lost 8 bases and J lost 3, with 11 bases in between. Germline V gives CDR1 MNHEY, CDR2 SVGEGT. The CDR3 totals 13 residues. The CDR3 loop is CASSPGSYNEQFF. In DNA, the CDR3 is TGTGCCAGCTCCCCAGGCAGCTACAATGAGCAGTTCTTC.

This clonotype was picked up one time. V is TRBV9 and J is TRBJ2-7, with D unresolved. CDR1 is SGDLS and CDR2 is YYNGEE in the germline V gene. The germline V and J ends were trimmed by 4 bases and 5 bases, with 19 bases remaining between them. The CDR3 is 15 amino acids. CDR3: CASSPRAERRNEQYF. Written as DNA, the CDR3 is TGTGCCAGCAGCCCCCGAGCCGAGCGACGGAACGAGCAGTACTTC.

This clonotype came up many times. The chain joins TRBV11-2 to TRBJ2-7; D gene ambiguous. Germline V gene data show CDR1 as SGHAT and CDR2 as FQNNGV. The CDR3 is 13 residues long. V was trimmed by 2 bases and J by 2 bases, leaving 7 bases between them. This CDR3 reads CASSLRAAYEQYF. The CDR3 region has the DNA TGTGCCAGCAGCTTAAGGGCAGCCTACGAGCAGTACTTC.

The rearrangement joins TRBV5-8 to TRBJ2-5; 7 bases align to TRBD1. Germline CDR1 is SGHTS and CDR2 is YDEGEE. V shed 3 bases, J shed 0 bases, and the junction held 5 bases outside the gene matches. CDR3 length equals 15 residues. This CDR3 is CASSWGTVHQETQYF. CDR3 coding DNA: TGTGCCAGCAGCTGGGGGACAGTCCACCAAGAGACCCAGTACTTC.

This clonotype has a count of ten or more. The CDR3 spells CASSHRDAPGYEQYF. The CDR3 DNA is TGTGCCAGCAGCCATCGAGACGCTCCGGGCTACGAGCAGTACTTC. This chain links TRBV4-2 with TRBJ2-7; no clear D. CDR3 size: 15 residues. V was cut by 3 bases and J by 3 bases, with 15 bases left in between. The V gene's germline CDR1 is LGHNA and CDR2 YNFKEQ.